The rows below give T cell receptor beta chains drawn from one sample of a study of regulatory T cells in long-lasting Graves disease. TCRdb reprocessed the multiplex PCR reads with MiXCR, giving one entry per CDR3 protein. The sample has approximately 210,000 distinct CDR3 sequences; roughly 18% are singletons. The sample in question was peripheral blood mononuclear cells (PBMCs), obtained at new diagnosis, from a patient treated with antithyroid drugs. The receptors were gathered from a female donor with Graves disease. Both conserved end residues are part of each CDR3. D genes are given only for firm matches. Clone size is stated in some rows and not others, as once, few, many or a class when expanded.

clone size,D gene,V gene,J gene,CDR3 protein,CDR3 DNA
.,TRBD2,TRBV24-1,TRBJ2-5,CATSDPKTSGNVWQETQYF,TGTGCCACCAGTGATCCCAAGACTAGCGGGAACGTGTGGCAAGAGACCCAGTACTTC
.,TRBD2,TRBV20-1,TRBJ2-7,CGSGRATYEQYF,TGCGGAAGCGGGAGGGCAACCTACGAGCAGTACTTC
many,TRBD1,TRBV20-1,TRBJ1-1,CSAPIQGETEAFF,TGCAGTGCTCCGATACAGGGGGAGACTGAAGCTTTCTTT
many,.,TRBV12-3/TRBV12-4,TRBJ2-7,CASSLAPYKQYF,TGTGCCAGCAGTTTAGCCCCGTACAAGCAGTACTTC
many,.,TRBV29-1,TRBJ1-1,CSVQGRANTEAFF,TGCAGCGTTCAGGGAAGGGCGAACACTGAAGCTTTCTTT
many,.,TRBV3-1,TRBJ1-1,CASSQDGHVVNTEAFF,TGTGCCAGCAGCCAAGATGGTCACGTCGTGAACACTGAAGCTTTCTTT
many,.,TRBV7-9,TRBJ2-1,CASSVIVDNEQFF,TGTGCCAGCAGCGTAATCGTAGACAATGAGCAGTTCTTC
many,TRBD2,TRBV16,TRBJ2-1,CASSPTSGNEQFF,TGTGCCAGCAGCCCGACTAGCGGGAATGAGCAGTTCTTC
many,.,TRBV30,TRBJ1-6,CAWSPGWVGDSPLHF,TGTGCCTGGAGCCCGGGGTGGGTCGGAGATTCACCCCTCCACTTT
many,TRBD2,TRBV9,TRBJ2-5,CASSVGPQLARGETQYF,TGTGCCAGCAGCGTAGGCCCCCAACTAGCGAGAGGGGAGACCCAGTACTTC
few,TRBD2,TRBV10-3,TRBJ2-1,CAITGSGDNNEQFF,TGTGCCATCACGGGGAGCGGGGATAACAATGAGCAGTTCTTC
many,TRBD1,TRBV3-1,TRBJ1-6,CASSQETGENSPLHF,TGTGCCAGCAGCCAAGAAACAGGGGAAAATTCACCCCTCCACTTT
many,.,TRBV12-3/TRBV12-4,TRBJ2-2,CASSFLRGTGELFF,TGTGCCAGCAGTTTCTTGAGGGGCACCGGGGAGCTGTTTTTT
few,TRBD2,TRBV6-5,TRBJ2-7,CASSYSGRAGYEQYF,TGTGCCAGCAGTTATAGCGGGAGGGCCGGGTACGAGCAGTACTTC
few,TRBD2,TRBV2,TRBJ2-2,CASSEGLAGAHGELFF,TGTGCCAGCAGTGAAGGACTAGCGGGAGCCCACGGGGAGCTGTTTTTT
many,TRBD2,TRBV9,TRBJ2-1,CASSVLAGANNEQFF,TGTGCCAGCAGCGTTCTAGCGGGAGCGAACAATGAGCAGTTCTTC
many,TRBD2,TRBV6-1,TRBJ2-7,CASRSGTSGRHEQYF,TGTGCCAGCAGATCCGGGACTAGCGGGAGGCACGAGCAGTACTTC
many,TRBD2,TRBV28,TRBJ2-3,CASSLLAGGSTDTQYF,TGTGCCAGCAGTCTCCTAGCGGGGGGAAGCACAGATACGCAGTATTTT
many,.,TRBV11-2,TRBJ2-7,CASRGALYEQYF,TGTGCCAGCAGGGGGGCCCTTTACGAGCAGTACTTC
many,TRBD1,TRBV5-4,TRBJ1-1,CASSLGQGALVPEAFF,TGTGCCAGCAGCTTGGGACAGGGGGCATTAGTACCTGAAGCTTTCTTT
many,.,TRBV5-6,TRBJ2-3,CASSLIVGSYSVPDTQYF,TGTGCCAGCAGCTTGATCGTTGGTTCTTATTCGGTCCCAGATACGCAGTATTTT
many,.,TRBV29-1,TRBJ2-3,CSVRLGNGPDTQYF,TGCAGCGTTCGACTTGGGAACGGGCCAGATACGCAGTATTTT
.,.,TRBV20-1,TRBJ2-7,CSARGSATSLYEQYF,TGCAGTGCTAGAGGTTCAGCTACTTCTCTCTACGAGCAGTACTTC
.,TRBD2,TRBV7-3,TRBJ2-5,CASSPGLAGGKTQYF,TGTGCCAGCAGCCCCGGACTAGCGGGAGGGAAGACCCAGTACTTC
many,TRBD2,TRBV9,TRBJ2-2,CASSSPTSAYTGELFF,TGTGCCAGCAGCTCCCCGACTAGCGCATACACCGGGGAGCTGTTTTTT
many,.,TRBV7-2,TRBJ2-7,CASSHQARGSYYEQYF,TGTGCCAGCAGCCACCAGGCGAGGGGAAGTTACTACGAGCAGTACTTC
many,.,TRBV30,TRBJ2-1,CAWSSEGGNEQFF,TGTGCCTGGAGTAGTGAGGGCGGCAATGAGCAGTTCTTC
.,.,TRBV6-2/TRBV6-3,TRBJ2-7,CASSYSGRYEQYF,TGTGCCAGCAGTTACTCCGGCAGGTACGAGCAGTACTTC
many,.,TRBV12-3/TRBV12-4,TRBJ1-4,CASTIITVREKLFF,TGTGCCAGCACCATCATCACGGTGCGGGAAAAACTGTTTTTT
many,.,TRBV25-1,TRBJ1-1,CASSQGRDTEAFF,TGTGCCAGCAGTCAGGGGAGGGACACTGAAGCTTTCTTT
many,.,TRBV12-3/TRBV12-4,TRBJ2-2,CASSLAGTGELFF,TGTGCCAGCAGTTTAGCCGGCACCGGGGAGCTGTTTTTT
.,.,TRBV2,TRBJ1-6,CASSEAGVINSPLHF,TGTGCCAGCAGTGAAGCGGGGGTGATCAATTCACCCCTCCACTTT
many,.,TRBV4-3,TRBJ1-4,CASSQGKGKVFEKLFF,TGCGCCAGCAGCCAAGGGAAGGGAAAAGTCTTTGAAAAACTGTTTTTT
.,.,TRBV11-2,TRBJ2-1,CASSSTSPDEQFF,TGTGCCAGCAGTTCCACTAGCCCTGATGAGCAGTTCTTC
many,.,TRBV11-3,TRBJ1-5,CASSLDRADNQPQHF,TGTGCCAGCAGCTTAGATCGGGCGGATAATCAGCCCCAGCATTTT
.,.,TRBV11-2,TRBJ2-3,CASSSSYGDTQYF,TGTGCCAGCAGCTCGAGCTACGGGGATACGCAGTATTTT
many,.,TRBV29-1,TRBJ1-1,CSVGEMNTEAFF,TGCAGCGTCGGGGAGATGAACACTGAAGCTTTCTTT
many,TRBD1,TRBV29-1,TRBJ1-1,CSTNRGPNTEAFF,TGCAGCACTAACAGGGGGCCGAACACTGAAGCTTTCTTT
many,.,TRBV30,TRBJ2-7,CAWSVLVDAEQYF,TGTGCCTGGAGTGTACTGGTCGACGCAGAGCAGTACTTC
.,.,TRBV6-1,TRBJ1-5,CASRHTLSQPQHF,TGTGCCAGCAGACACACCCTTTCTCAGCCCCAGCATTTT
few,.,TRBV20-1,TRBJ2-7,CSARDQGSYEQYF,TGCAGTGCTAGAGATCAGGGATCCTACGAGCAGTACTTC
.,TRBD1,TRBV11-2,TRBJ2-7,CASSLRPFPRRSRDSSYEQYF,TGTGCCAGCAGCTTACGCCCTTTCCCTCGCCGCTCCCGGGACAGTTCCTACGAGCAGTACTTC
many,TRBD2,TRBV28,TRBJ2-5,CASSLSGSRGETQYF,TGTGCCAGCAGTCTCAGCGGGAGCCGGGGAGAGACCCAGTACTTC
many,TRBD2,TRBV7-9,TRBJ2-3,CASSFPSSGNTDTQYF,TGTGCCAGCAGCTTCCCAAGTAGCGGGAACACAGATACGCAGTATTTT
.,.,TRBV5-5,TRBJ2-7,CASSSPGLIYEQYF,TGTGCCAGCAGCTCCCCGGGACTTATTTACGAGCAGTACTTC
many,.,TRBV12-3/TRBV12-4,TRBJ1-3,CASSPGAVFSGNTIYF,TGTGCCAGCAGTCCAGGGGCCGTCTTCTCTGGAAACACCATATATTTT
.,TRBD1,TRBV6-2/TRBV6-3,TRBJ2-7,CASSEARDRATYEQYF,TGTGCCAGCAGTGAAGCGAGGGACAGGGCGACCTACGAGCAGTACTTC
many,.,TRBV27,TRBJ1-1,CASSITVNTEAFF,TGTGCCAGCAGTATCACAGTGAACACTGAAGCTTTCTTT
many,.,TRBV29-1,TRBJ1-2,CSVEVGNYGYTF,TGCAGCGTTGAAGTCGGGAACTATGGCTACACCTTC
many,TRBD1,TRBV29-1,TRBJ1-1,CSVNRDRDNKLFF,TGCAGCGTTAACCGGGACAGGGATAACAAGCTTTTCTTT
many,.,TRBV30,TRBJ2-5,CAWSMVWEQETQYF,TGTGCCTGGAGTATGGTTTGGGAACAAGAGACCCAGTACTTC
.,TRBD1,TRBV5-1,TRBJ1-1,CASSSRAGQGGTEAFF,TGCGCCAGCAGTTCCAGGGCCGGACAGGGGGGCACTGAAGCTTTCTTT
many,.,TRBV19,TRBJ2-5,CASSISDSQRETQYF,TGTGCCAGTAGTATTAGTGACAGCCAGCGGGAGACCCAGTACTTC